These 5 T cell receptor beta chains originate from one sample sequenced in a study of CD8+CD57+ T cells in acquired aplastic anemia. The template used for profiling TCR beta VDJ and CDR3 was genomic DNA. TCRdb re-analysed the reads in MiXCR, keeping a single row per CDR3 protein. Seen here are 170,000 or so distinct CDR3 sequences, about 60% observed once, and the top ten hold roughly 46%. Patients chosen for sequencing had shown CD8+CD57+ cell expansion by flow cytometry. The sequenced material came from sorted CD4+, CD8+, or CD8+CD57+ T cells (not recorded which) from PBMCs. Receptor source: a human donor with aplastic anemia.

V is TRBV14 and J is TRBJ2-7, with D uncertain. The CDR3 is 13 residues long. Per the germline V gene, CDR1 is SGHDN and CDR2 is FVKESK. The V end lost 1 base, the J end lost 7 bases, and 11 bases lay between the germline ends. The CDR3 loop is CASSQGSGGEQYF. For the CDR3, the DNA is TGTGCCAGCAGCCAAGGGTCGGGTGGTGAGCAGTACTTC.

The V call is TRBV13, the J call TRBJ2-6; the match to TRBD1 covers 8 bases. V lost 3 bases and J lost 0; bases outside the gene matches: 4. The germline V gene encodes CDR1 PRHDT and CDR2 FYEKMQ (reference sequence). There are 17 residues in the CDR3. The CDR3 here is CASSFLGTGSGANVLTF. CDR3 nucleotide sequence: TGTGCCAGCAGCTTTCTTGGGACAGGCTCTGGGGCCAACGTCCTGACTTTC.

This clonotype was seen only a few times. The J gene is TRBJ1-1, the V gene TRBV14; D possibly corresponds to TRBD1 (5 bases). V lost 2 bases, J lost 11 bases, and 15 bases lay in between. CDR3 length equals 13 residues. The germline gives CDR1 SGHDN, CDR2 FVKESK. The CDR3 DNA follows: TGTGCCAGCAGCCAACTTCACGGGGCTCGGGCTTTCTTT. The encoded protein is CASSQLHGARAFF.

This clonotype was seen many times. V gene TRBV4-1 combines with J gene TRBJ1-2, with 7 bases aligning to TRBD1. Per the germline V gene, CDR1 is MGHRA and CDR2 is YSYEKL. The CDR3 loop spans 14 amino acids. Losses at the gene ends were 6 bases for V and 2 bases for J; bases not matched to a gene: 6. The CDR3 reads CASRKQGTNYGYTF. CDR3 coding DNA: TGCGCCAGCAGAAAACAGGGGACGAACTATGGCTACACCTTC.

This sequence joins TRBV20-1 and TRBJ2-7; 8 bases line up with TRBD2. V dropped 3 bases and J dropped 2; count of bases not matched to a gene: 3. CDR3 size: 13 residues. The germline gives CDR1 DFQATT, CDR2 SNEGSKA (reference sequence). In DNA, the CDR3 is TGCAGTGCTAGCCTAGCGGGCGCCTACGAGCAGTACTTC. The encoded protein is CSASLAGAYEQYF.